This T cell receptor (beta chain) originates from a study of beta chain features in type 1 diabetes. Study-wide results and caveats: Patients with type 1 diabetes carried fewer insertions and had more deletions at their VDJ junctions. Across patients, naive, central memory and Treg TCRB repertoires exhibited apparently greater similarity than was observed across healthy donors. Shorter TCRB CDR3s, moderately but significantly so, were found in Type 1 diabetes patients in all four CD4+ subsets.

cDNA synthesis used the whole RNA isolate, giving expressed TCRB sequences. The assay was immunoSEQ multiplex PCR, and TCRdb's table has in-frame clones only and misses some. The profile shows about 170,000 clones, approximately 7.8% of them singletons. The CDR3 loop spans 15 amino acids. Germline trimming cut 0 bases from V and 3 bases from J; bases unmatched to any gene: 3. Germline-derived CDR1 and CDR2 are SGHVS and FNYEAQ. This clone has a handful of counts. Its matching antigen is unknown. Sampling consisted of one heparinised blood draw per donor, averaging approximately 120 mL. V is TRBV7-6 and J is TRBJ2-7; 9 nucleotides agree with TRBD1. Sample: central memory CD4+ T cells from blood. The TCR originated in a woman in her forties with type 1 diabetes. In DNA, the CDR3 is TGTGCCAGCAGCTTAGCTTCGGACAGGGGCTACGAGCAGTACTTC. Protein product: CASSLASDRGYEQYF. Looking up the rest from reference TRBV7-6 and TRBJ2-7 gives the full variable domain: GAGVSQSPRYKVTKRGQDVALRCDPISGHVSLYWYRQALGQGPEFLTYFNYEAQQDKSGLPNDRFSAERPEGSISTLTIQRTEQRDSAMYRCASSLASDRGYEQYFGPGTRLTVT.